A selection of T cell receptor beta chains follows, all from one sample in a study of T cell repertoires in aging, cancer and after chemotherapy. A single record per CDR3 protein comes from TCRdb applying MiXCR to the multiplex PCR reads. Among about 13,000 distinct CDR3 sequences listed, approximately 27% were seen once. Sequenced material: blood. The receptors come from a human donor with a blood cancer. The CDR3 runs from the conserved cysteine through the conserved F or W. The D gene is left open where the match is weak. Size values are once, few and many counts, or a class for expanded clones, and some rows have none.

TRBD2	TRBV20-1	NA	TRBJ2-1	CSEGTSSDNEQFF	TGCAGTGAGGGGACTAGCAGTGACAATGAGCAGTTCTTC
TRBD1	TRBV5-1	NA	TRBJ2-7	CASSLAGQGTYEQYF	TGCGCCAGCAGCTTGGCGGGACAGGGGACCTACGAGCAGTACTTC
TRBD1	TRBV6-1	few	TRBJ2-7	CASSSIVGDRVSYEQYF	TGTGCCAGCAGTAGTATCGTCGGGGACAGGGTTTCCTACGAGCAGTACTTC
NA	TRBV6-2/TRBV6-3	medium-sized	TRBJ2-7	CASSLRDRYEQYF	TGTGCCAGCAGTCTCCGTGACAGATACGAGCAGTACTTC
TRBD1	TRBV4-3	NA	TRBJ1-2	CASSPRDRDNYGYTF	TGTGCCAGCAGCCCCCGGGACAGGGATAACTATGGCTACACCTTC
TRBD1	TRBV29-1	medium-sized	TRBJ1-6	CSAKTGDNSPLHF	TGCAGCGCCAAGACAGGGGATAATTCACCCCTCCACTTT
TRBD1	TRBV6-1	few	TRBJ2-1	CASSSGTGGHNEQFF	TGTGCCAGCAGCTCCGGGACAGGGGGCCACAATGAGCAGTTCTTC
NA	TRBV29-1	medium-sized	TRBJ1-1	CSVDGQNTEAFF	TGCAGCGTCGACGGACAGAACACTGAAGCTTTCTTT
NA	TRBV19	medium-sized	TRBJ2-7	CASRTRGGYEQYF	TGTGCCAGTAGAACGAGGGGAGGCTACGAGCAGTACTTC
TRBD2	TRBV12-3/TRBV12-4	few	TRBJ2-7	CASSPPGGYEQYF	TGTGCCAGCAGTCCGCCGGGGGGCTACGAGCAGTACTTC
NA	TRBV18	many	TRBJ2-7	CASSQRGRSYEQYF	TGTGCCAGCTCACAGAGGGGCAGATCCTACGAGCAGTACTTC
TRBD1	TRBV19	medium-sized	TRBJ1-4	CASSTTGTVEKLFF	TGTGCCAGTAGTACGACCGGGACAGTTGAAAAACTGTTTTTT
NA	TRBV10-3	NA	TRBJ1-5	CAISEEITPQPQHF	TGTGCCATCAGTGAGGAAATAACCCCCCAGCCCCAGCATTTT
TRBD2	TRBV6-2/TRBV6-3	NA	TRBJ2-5	CASSYWTSGGAGETQYF	TGTGCCAGCAGTTACTGGACTAGCGGGGGGGCCGGGGAGACCCAGTACTTC
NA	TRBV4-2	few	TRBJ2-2	CASSQEYATGELFF	TGTGCCAGCAGCCAAGAGTACGCCACCGGGGAGCTGTTTTTT
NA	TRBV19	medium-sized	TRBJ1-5	CASSISSDSNQPQHF	TGTGCCAGTAGTATTAGTTCAGATAGCAATCAGCCCCAGCATTTT
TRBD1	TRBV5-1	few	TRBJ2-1	CASNLEPGGHNEQFF	TGCGCCAGCAACCTGGAGCCAGGGGGCCACAATGAGCAGTTCTTC
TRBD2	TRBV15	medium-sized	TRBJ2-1	CATSSYMGGNEQFF	TGTGCCACCAGCAGCTACATGGGAGGGAATGAGCAGTTCTTC
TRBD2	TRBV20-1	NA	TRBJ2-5	CSARGVSGGRETQYF	TGCAGTGCTAGAGGGGTTAGCGGGGGTAGGGAGACCCAGTACTTC
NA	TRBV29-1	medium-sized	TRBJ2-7	CSVGSGRYEQYF	TGCAGCGTGGGATCCGGCCGTTACGAGCAGTACTTC
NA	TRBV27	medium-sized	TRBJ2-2	CASGRVLVGGELFF	TGTGCCAGCGGCCGAGTTTTAGTGGGCGGGGAGCTGTTTTTT
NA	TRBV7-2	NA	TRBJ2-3	CASSSQGEAQYF	TGTGCCAGCAGCTCGCAGGGGGAGGCGCAGTATTTT
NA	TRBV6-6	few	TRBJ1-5	CASSYEGVEPQHF	TGTGCCAGCAGTTACGAGGGCGTTGAGCCCCAGCATTTT
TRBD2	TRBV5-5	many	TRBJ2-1	CASRGGSGNYNEQFF	TGTGCCAGCAGGGGGGGGTCAGGGAACTACAATGAGCAGTTCTTC
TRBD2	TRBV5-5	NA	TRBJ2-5	CASSGPGSGRPETQYF	TGTGCCAGCAGCGGTCCAGGTAGCGGGAGGCCAGAGACCCAGTACTTC
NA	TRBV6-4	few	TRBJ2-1	CASAVGMNNEQFF	TGTGCCAGCGCTGTCGGTATGAACAATGAGCAGTTCTTC
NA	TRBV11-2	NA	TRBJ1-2	CASTTQGHGYTF	TGTGCCAGCACGACCCAGGGCCATGGCTACACCTTC
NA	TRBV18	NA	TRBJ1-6	CASSPGGSSYNSPLHF	TGTGCCAGCTCACCGGGAGGGAGCTCCTATAATTCACCCCTCCACTTT
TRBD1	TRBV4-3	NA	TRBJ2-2	CASSQGVGTGGSGELFF	TGCGCCAGCAGCCAAGGGGTGGGGACAGGGGGCTCCGGGGAGCTGTTTTTT
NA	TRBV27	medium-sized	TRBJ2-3	CASSLGQGGDTQYF	TGTGCCAGCAGTTTAGGCCAGGGAGGAGATACGCAGTATTTT
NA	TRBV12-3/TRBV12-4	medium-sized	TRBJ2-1	CASSLGGNEQFF	TGTGCCAGCAGTTTAGGGGGGAATGAGCAGTTCTTC
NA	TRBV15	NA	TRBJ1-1	CATSRAESQLYTEAFF	TGTGCCACCAGCAGAGCAGAGTCCCAATTATACACTGAAGCTTTCTTT
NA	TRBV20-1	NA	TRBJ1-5	CSAKRRDNQPQHF	TGCAGTGCAAAGCGTAGGGATAATCAGCCCCAGCATTTT
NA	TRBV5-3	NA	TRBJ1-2	CARSAGSMGSYGYTF	TGTGCCAGAAGCGCCGGCTCAATGGGGTCATATGGCTACACCTTC
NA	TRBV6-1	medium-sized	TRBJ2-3	CASSEPAGGARDTQYF	TGTGCCAGCAGTGAACCAGCTGGGGGCGCGAGGGATACGCAGTATTTT
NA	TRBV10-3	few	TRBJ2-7	CAISFLQESSYEQYF	TGTGCCATCAGTTTCCTCCAGGAAAGCTCCTACGAGCAGTACTTC
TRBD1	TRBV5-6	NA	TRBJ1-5	CASSLLQGKNQPQHF	TGTGCCAGCAGCTTACTACAGGGGAAGAATCAGCCCCAGCATTTT
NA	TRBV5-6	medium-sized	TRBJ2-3	CASSLTDTDTQYF	TGTGCCAGCAGCTTAACAGACACAGATACGCAGTATTTT
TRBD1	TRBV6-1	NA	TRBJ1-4	CASSTTGEAEKLFF	TGTGCCAGCAGTACGACAGGGGAGGCGGAAAAACTGTTTTTT
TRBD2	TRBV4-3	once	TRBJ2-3	CASRRGGSTDTQYF	TGCGCCAGCAGGCGGGGGGGCTCGACAGATACGCAGTATTTT
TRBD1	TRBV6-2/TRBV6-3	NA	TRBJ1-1	CASSYRTGGNTEAFF	TGTGCCAGCAGTTACAGGACAGGGGGGAACACTGAAGCTTTCTTT
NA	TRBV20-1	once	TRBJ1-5	CSADPQGSSQPQHF	TGCAGTGCTGATCCACAGGGCTCCAGTCAGCCCCAGCATTTT
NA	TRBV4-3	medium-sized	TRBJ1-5	CASSQVRGSSQPQHF	TGCGCCAGCAGCCAAGTCCGAGGATCTAGTCAGCCCCAGCATTTT
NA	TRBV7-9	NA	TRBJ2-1	CASSFGQFRGSEQFF	TGTGCCAGCAGCTTTGGACAGTTCCGTGGGAGTGAGCAGTTCTTC
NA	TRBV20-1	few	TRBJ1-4	CSVLRDTSEKLFF	TGCAGTGTCCTCCGGGACACGAGTGAAAAACTGTTTTTT
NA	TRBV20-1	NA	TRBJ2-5	CSARGQLGETQYF	TGCAGTGCTAGAGGACAGCTCGGGGAGACCCAGTACTTC
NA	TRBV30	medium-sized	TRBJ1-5	CAWSHGQGNQPQHF	TGTGCCTGGAGCCACGGACAAGGCAATCAGCCCCAGCATTTT
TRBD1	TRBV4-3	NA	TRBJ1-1	CASSQGRTGANTEAFF	TGTGCCAGCAGCCAAGGGAGGACAGGGGCGAACACTGAAGCTTTCTTT
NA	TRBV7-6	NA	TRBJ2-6	CASSTSPLSGANVLTF	TGTGCCAGCAGCACATCGCCCCTCTCTGGGGCCAACGTCCTGACTTTC
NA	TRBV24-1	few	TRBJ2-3	CATSDFLSTDTQYF	TGTGCCACCAGTGATTTCTTGTCCACAGATACGCAGTATTTT